One sample yielded the 22 T cell receptor beta chains listed below, sequenced in a study of shared clonotypes between healthy human individuals (TCRdb year 2020). Libraries were built with the immunoSEQ multiplex PCR assay. TCRdb obtained this table from immuneACCESS and retained in-frame rearrangements with V and J assigned. These tables miss some clones; where compared with another copy, unresolved V genes account for less than half of the shortfall, and the remainder is unexplained. The sample profile shows about 2.3 million clones; around 92% of them were found once. The ten most abundant clones make up roughly 0.34% of the sample. Material for sequencing was naive CD4+ T cells from PBMCs. The cell subset or site label, read with the paper, signifies: CD45RA+ positively selected. Source of these receptors: a man younger than 30 in good health. Some clones in this sample may be carry-over from other donors' samples.

This clone was seen only once. The chain recombines TRBV19 with TRBJ1-1, with D perhaps matching TRBD1 (6 bases). The CDR3 is 15 residues long. Germline lookup yields CDR1 LNHDA and CDR2 SQIVND (reference sequence). Trimming left V 5 bases short and J 4 bases short, with 17 bases between. CDR3 residues: CASSSLGGQATEAFF. In DNA, the CDR3 is TGTGCCAGTAGTTCTCTGGGGGGGCAGGCCACTGAAGCTTTCTTT.

This chain connects TRBV14 to TRBJ2-1; 8 nucleotides line up with TRBD2. The J segment lost 7 bases and the V segment lost 0 bases, leaving 8 bases of the junction unmatched. The V gene's germline CDR1 is SGHDN and CDR2 FVKESK. The CDR3 runs 16 residues. The CDR3 reads CASSQDAGRAKNEQFF. In DNA, the CDR3 is TGTGCCAGCAGCCAAGATGCCGGGAGGGCTAAGAATGAGCAGTTCTTC.

In this sample, this clone turned up a few times. V is TRBV5-1 and J is TRBJ1-2, with a possible D match to TRBD1 (5 bases). Trimming removed 4 bases from V and 6 bases from J, with 13 bases in between. This CDR3 contains 13 residues. The germline V gene has CDR1 SGHRS and CDR2 YFSETQ. The chain's CDR3 is CASSVGVKDGYTF. The CDR3 DNA reads as TGCGCCAGCAGCGTGGGGGTCAAGGATGGCTACACCTTC.

This clone was observed once. CDR3 residues: CASTRLGIREQFF. The DNA of the CDR3 is TGTGCCAGCACTCGACTAGGGATTCGTGAGCAGTTCTTC. This chain joins TRBV2 and TRBJ2-1; D is possibly TRBD2 (6 bases). Trimming stripped 7 bases from V and 9 bases from J, with 16 bases between. Germline assignment: CDR1 SNHLY and CDR2 FYNNEI. This CDR3 has 13 amino acids.

The J gene is TRBJ2-7, the V gene TRBV5-6, with TRBD2 matching 16 bases. Germline lookup yields CDR1 SGHDT and CDR2 YYEEEE. There are 18 residues in the CDR3. V shed 4 bases and J 1 base; nucleotides not matched to a gene: 8. In nucleotides, the CDR3 is TGTGCCAGCAGCCAGGTGGGACTAGCGGGAGGGCCTTCCTACGAGCAGTACTTC. Translating gives CASSQVGLAGGPSYEQYF.

V gene TRBV19 combines with J gene TRBJ2-1, with 7 bases lining up with TRBD2. Trimming removed 4 bases from V and 6 bases from J; junction bases left unmatched: 9. Germline CDR1 and CDR2: LNHDA and SQIVND (reference sequence). The CDR3 totals 15 residues. This CDR3 reads CASSTLGLDRNEQFF. In DNA form, the CDR3 reads TGTGCCAGTAGTACCCTCGGACTAGATCGCAATGAGCAGTTCTTC.

The chain has TRBV7-3 and TRBJ1-1; D remains unclear. The CDR3 runs 13 residues. The germline V gene has CDR1 SGHTA and CDR2 FQGTGA. V was cut by 5 bases and J by 3 bases, with 10 bases left in between. In nucleotides, the CDR3 is TGTGCCAGCAGCCAAAAGGGTCACACTGAAGCTTTCTTT. This translates into CASSQKGHTEAFF.

The rearrangement uses TRBV6-5 and TRBJ1-6; 8 nucleotides agree with TRBD1. Germline CDR1 is MNHEY and CDR2 is SVGAGI. After removal of 4 bases from V and 7 bases from J, the junction contained 3 bases not matched to a gene. The CDR3 runs 14 residues. CDR3 amino acids: CASSLWDRNSPLHF. The CDR3 region has the DNA TGTGCCAGCAGTTTATGGGACAGGAATTCACCCCTCCACTTT.

This clone appeared once. The chain employs TRBV29-1 and TRBJ1-2; D uncertain. CDR3 length equals 14 residues. Trimming cost V 0 bases and J 4 bases, with 12 bases left between them. Germline CDR1 is SQVTM and CDR2 is ANQGSEA. The CDR3 sequence: CSVEEYSLPYGYTF. CDR3 nucleotides: TGCAGCGTTGAAGAGTACAGCCTTCCCTATGGCTACACCTTC.

The chain carries TRBV13 and TRBJ1-4; no reliable D call. V was shortened by 5 bases and J by 0 bases, with 19 bases between the two germline ends. Germline CDR1 PRHDT, CDR2 FYEKMQ (reference sequence). The CDR3 has 18 amino acids. CDR3 residues: CASSARGLPASTNEKLFF. The CDR3 nucleotides are TGTGCCAGCAGCGCGAGAGGGTTGCCGGCCTCAACTAATGAAAAACTGTTTTTT.

This clone was seen a single time. The chain employs TRBV14 and TRBJ2-1, with D perhaps TRBD2 (6 bases). V was trimmed by 4 bases and J by 12 bases, leaving 10 bases between them. The CDR3 has 11 amino acids. Germline CDR1 and CDR2: SGHDN and FVKESK. CDR3 in DNA: TGTGCCAGCAGCCTCGGGGGACCGCAGTTCTTC. The encoded protein is CASSLGGPQFF.

The V and J genes are TRBV6-5 and TRBJ2-1; D perhaps matches TRBD2 (6 bases). This CDR3 has 15 residues. Trimming took off 7 bases at V and 0 bases at J, with 13 bases between the two ends. Germline values: CDR1 MNHEY, CDR2 SVGAGI. CDR3 loop: CASTPHGGSYNEQFF. CDR3 DNA: TGTGCCAGCACCCCTCACGGGGGCTCCTACAATGAGCAGTTCTTC.

The chain joins TRBV7-9 to TRBJ1-5; a weak D match, TRBD1 (5 bases). Germline-derived CDR1 and CDR2 are SEHNR and FQNEAQ (reference sequence). The V end was cut by 5 bases, the J end by 3 bases, with 26 bases between. The CDR3 runs to 19 residues. The CDR3 protein is CASSIIESLGTALNQPQHF. For the CDR3, the DNA is TGTGCCAGCAGCATTATAGAGTCGTTGGGGACTGCCCTCAATCAGCCCCAGCATTTT.

The genes are TRBV7-6 and TRBJ2-5; a possible D gene is TRBD2 (6 bases). V was trimmed by 5 bases and J by 2 bases, leaving 18 bases between them. Germline CDR1 SGHVS, CDR2 FNYEAQ. This CDR3 has 16 amino acids. CDR3 bases: TGTGCCAGCAGCCCGAGCGGGCTCTGGGGGCAAGAGACCCAGTACTTC. Amino acid sequence: CASSPSGLWGQETQYF. Complete variable domain (other parts from reference TRBV7-6 and TRBJ2-5): GAGVSQSPRYKVTKRGQDVALRCDPISGHVSLYWYRQALGQGPEFLTYFNYEAQQDKSGLPNDRFSAERPEGSISTLTIQRTEQRDSAMYRCASSPSGLWGQETQYFGPGTRLLVL.

V and J are TRBV15 and TRBJ2-5; tentatively, D is TRBD1 or TRBD2 (5 bases each). Germline CDR1 reads LNHNV; CDR2 reads YYDKDF (reference sequence). This CDR3 has 13 residues. Trimming took off 5 bases at V and 0 bases at J, with 7 bases between the two ends. The CDR3, as DNA: TGTGCCACCAGCCGGGGCTACCAAGAGACCCAGTACTTC. As protein: CATSRGYQETQYF. Variable domain in full (rest from reference TRBV15 and TRBJ2-5): DAMVIQNPRYQVTQFGKPVTLSCSQTLNHNVMYWYQQKSSQAPKLLFHYYDKDFNNEADTPDNFQSRRPNTSFCFLDIRSPGLGDTAMYLCATSRGYQETQYFGPGTRLLVL.

This clone was picked up one time. The V call is TRBV4-2, the J call TRBJ2-3; the D gene is possibly TRBD2 (6 bases). Germline V gene data show CDR1 as LGHNA and CDR2 as YNFKEQ. The V end lost 1 base, the J end lost 2 bases, and 13 bases lay between the germline ends. The CDR3 loop spans 16 amino acids. The CDR3 DNA follows: TGTGCCAGCAGCCAAGCCCAGCCGGGGGACACAGATACGCAGTATTTT. It is translated as CASSQAQPGDTDTQYF.

This rearrangement joins TRBV4-1 to TRBJ2-2; tentatively, D is TRBD1 (5 bases). The germline V gene has CDR1 MGHRA and CDR2 YSYEKL. V dropped 0 bases and J dropped 6 bases, with 11 bases sitting between them. The CDR3 sequence is 15 residues long. The CDR3 region is CASSQDGVGPGELFF. DNA of the CDR3: TGCGCCAGCAGCCAAGATGGAGTGGGGCCCGGGGAGCTGTTTTTT.

The rearrangement joins TRBV28 to TRBJ2-4; no clear D. CDR3 length: 15 residues. V was clipped by 7 bases and J by 0 bases, with 13 bases between them. Germline V gene data show CDR1 as MDHEN and CDR2 as SYDVKM. CDR3 coding DNA: TGTGCCAGCAACGGCCCAGCCTTAGCCAAAAACATTCAGTACTTC. Its translation: CASNGPALAKNIQYF.

This clone showed up just once. The J gene is TRBJ2-7, the V gene TRBV28, with TRBD1 matching over 8 bases. V was pared by 4 bases and J by 2 bases, with 7 bases of the junction left unmatched. Germline V gives CDR1 MDHEN, CDR2 SYDVKM. There are 15 residues in the CDR3. CDR3 DNA sequence: TGTGCCAGCAGTTCCTTGACAGGGGCTACCTACGAGCAGTACTTC. Protein product: CASSSLTGATYEQYF.

The CDR3 here is CAISESWDTNYGYTF. The CDR3 DNA reads as TGTGCCATCAGTGAGTCGTGGGACACTAACTATGGCTACACCTTC. V gene TRBV10-3 combines with J gene TRBJ1-2; possibly TRBD1 for D (6 bases). From germline, CDR1 is ENHRY and CDR2 SYGVKD. The germline V and J ends were trimmed by 0 bases and 0 bases, with 8 bases remaining between them. This CDR3 spans 15 amino acids.

The chain is built from TRBV5-1 and TRBJ1-3; no firm D call. The CDR3 runs to 18 residues. CDR1 and CDR2 (germline): SGHRS, YFSETQ. Trimming took off 0 bases at V and 0 bases at J, with 16 bases between the two ends. The CDR3 DNA is TGCGCCAGCAGCTTGGGGTACAATGTTGGCTTCTCTGGAAACACCATATATTTT. This encodes CASSLGYNVGFSGNTIYF.

V and J are TRBV30 and TRBJ2-1; D unresolved. Trimming removed 8 bases at V and 3 bases at J, with 8 bases between. The CDR3 loop spans 11 amino acids. CDR1 is GTSNPN, CDR2 SVGIG, per germline (reference sequence). The CDR3 loop reads CARLHYNEQFF. CDR3 in DNA: TGTGCCCGACTCCACTACAATGAGCAGTTCTTC.